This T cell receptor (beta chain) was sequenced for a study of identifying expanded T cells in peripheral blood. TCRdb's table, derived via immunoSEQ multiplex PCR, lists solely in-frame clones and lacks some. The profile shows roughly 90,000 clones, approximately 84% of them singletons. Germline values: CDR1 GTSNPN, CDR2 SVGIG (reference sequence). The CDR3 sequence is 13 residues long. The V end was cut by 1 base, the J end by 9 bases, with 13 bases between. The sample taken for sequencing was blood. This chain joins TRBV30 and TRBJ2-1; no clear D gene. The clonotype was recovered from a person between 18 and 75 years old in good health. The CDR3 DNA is TGTGCCTGGAGTGCGGTGGGGAACGGTGAGCAGTTCTTC. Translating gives CAWSAVGNGEQFF. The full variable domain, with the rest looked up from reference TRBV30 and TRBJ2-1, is SQTIHQWPATLVQPVGSPLSLECTVEGTSNPNLYWYRQAAGRGLQLLFYSVGIGQISSEVPQNLSASRPQDRQFILSSKKLLLSDSGFYLCAWSAVGNGEQFFGPGTRLTVL.